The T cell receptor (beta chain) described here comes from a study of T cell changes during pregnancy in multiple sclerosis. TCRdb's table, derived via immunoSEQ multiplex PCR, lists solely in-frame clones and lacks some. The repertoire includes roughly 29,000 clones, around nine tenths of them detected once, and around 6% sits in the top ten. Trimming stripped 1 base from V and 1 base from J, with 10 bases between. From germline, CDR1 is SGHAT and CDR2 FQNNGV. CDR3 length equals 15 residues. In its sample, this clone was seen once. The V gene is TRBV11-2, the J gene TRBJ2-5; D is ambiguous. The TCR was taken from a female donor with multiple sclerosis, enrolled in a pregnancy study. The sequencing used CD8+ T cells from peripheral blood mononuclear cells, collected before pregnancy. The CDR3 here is CASSLGHNLQETQYF. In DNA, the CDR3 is TGTGCCAGCAGCTTAGGGCACAACCTCCAAGAGACCCAGTACTTC.